This T cell receptor beta chain comes out of a study of T cell repertoires in cytomegalovirus infection. Study context: Alongside well-studied HLA-B-restricted CMV epitopes, recently identified HLA-C-restricted CMV epitopes were also used.

TCRdb reprocessed the reads with MiXCR, giving one entry per CDR3 protein. This table holds some 150,000 distinct CDR3 sequences, around 32% found once. This clonotype was seen ten or more times. As yet, its antigen is unknown. The sequencing here drew on CD8+ T cells from cultured PBMCs, taken from culture after CMV antigen stimulation. This TCR came from a human donor in good health (CMV status not recorded). Some clones in this sample may be carry-over from other donors' samples.

DNA of the CDR3: TGTGCCAGTGGGACCCATGACTATGGCTACACCTTC. Its translation: CASGTHDYGYTF. V is TRBV28 and J is TRBJ1-2, with D possibly matching TRBD1 (5 bases). With 9 bases removed from V and 3 bases from J, the gap between germline ends came to 11 bases. Germline V gene data show CDR1 as MDHEN and CDR2 as SYDVKM. This CDR3 has 12 residues.